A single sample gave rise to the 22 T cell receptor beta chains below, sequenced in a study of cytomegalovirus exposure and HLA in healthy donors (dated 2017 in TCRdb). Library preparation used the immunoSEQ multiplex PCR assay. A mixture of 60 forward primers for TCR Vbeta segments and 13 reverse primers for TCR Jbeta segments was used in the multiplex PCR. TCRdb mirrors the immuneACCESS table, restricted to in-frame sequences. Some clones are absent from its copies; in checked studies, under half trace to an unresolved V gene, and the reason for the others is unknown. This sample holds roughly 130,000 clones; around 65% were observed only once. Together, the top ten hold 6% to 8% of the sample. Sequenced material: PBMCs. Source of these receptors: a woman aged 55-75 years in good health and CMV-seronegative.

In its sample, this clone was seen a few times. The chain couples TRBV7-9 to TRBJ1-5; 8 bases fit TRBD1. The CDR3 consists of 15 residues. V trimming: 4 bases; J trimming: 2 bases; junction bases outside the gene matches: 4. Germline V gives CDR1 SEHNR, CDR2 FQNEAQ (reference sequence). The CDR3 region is CASSSGGSGNQPQHF. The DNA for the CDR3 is TGTGCCAGCAGCTCAGGGGGCTCGGGCAATCAGCCCCAGCATTTT.

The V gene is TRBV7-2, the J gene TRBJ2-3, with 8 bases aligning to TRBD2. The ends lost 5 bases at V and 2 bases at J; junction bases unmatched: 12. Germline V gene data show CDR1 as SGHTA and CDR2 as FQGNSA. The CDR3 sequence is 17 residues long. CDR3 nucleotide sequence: TGTGCCAGCAGCCCCGATTTGCGGGGGGCCCACACAGATACGCAGTATTTT. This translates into CASSPDLRGAHTDTQYF.

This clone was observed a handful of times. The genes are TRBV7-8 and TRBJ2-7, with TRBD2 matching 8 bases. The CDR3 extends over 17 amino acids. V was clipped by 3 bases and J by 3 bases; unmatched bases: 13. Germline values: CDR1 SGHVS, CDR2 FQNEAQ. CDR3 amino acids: CASSFPSGSLPHYEQYF. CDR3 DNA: TGTGCCAGCAGCTTCCCCAGCGGGAGCCTCCCTCACTACGAGCAGTACTTC.

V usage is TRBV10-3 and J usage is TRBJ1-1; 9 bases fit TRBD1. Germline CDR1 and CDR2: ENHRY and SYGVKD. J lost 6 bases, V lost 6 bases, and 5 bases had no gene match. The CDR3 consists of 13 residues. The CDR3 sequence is CAIRWDRDSEAFF. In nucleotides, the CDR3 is TGTGCCATCAGGTGGGACAGGGACTCTGAAGCTTTCTTT.

The CDR3 DNA reads as TGTGCCAGTAGTCTTAGACAGGGTGCAAACCTTAACTATGGCTACACCTTC. It yields the protein CASSLRQGANLNYGYTF. The chain joins TRBV19 to TRBJ1-2, with 7 bases aligning to TRBD1. The CDR3 extends over 17 amino acids. The ends lost 5 bases at V and 1 base at J; junction bases unmatched: 13. Germline CDR1 reads LNHDA; CDR2 reads SQIVND (reference sequence).

CDR3 sequence: CASSFLGGEQYF. The CDR3 coding sequence is TGTGCCAGCAGCTTTTTGGGGGGCGAGCAGTACTTC. This rearrangement joins TRBV7-2 to TRBJ2-7; the D gene is possibly TRBD2 (6 bases). Germline V gene sequence: CDR1 SGHTA, CDR2 FQGNSA. V was shortened by 3 bases and J by 6 bases, with 9 bases between the two germline ends. There are 12 residues in the CDR3.

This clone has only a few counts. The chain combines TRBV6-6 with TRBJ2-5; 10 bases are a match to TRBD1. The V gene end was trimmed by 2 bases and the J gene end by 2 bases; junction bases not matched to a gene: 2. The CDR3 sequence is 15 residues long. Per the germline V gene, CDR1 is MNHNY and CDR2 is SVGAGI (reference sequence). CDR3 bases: TGTGCCAGCAGTTACGGGACAGGGGCGCAAGAGACCCAGTACTTC. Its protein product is CASSYGTGAQETQYF.

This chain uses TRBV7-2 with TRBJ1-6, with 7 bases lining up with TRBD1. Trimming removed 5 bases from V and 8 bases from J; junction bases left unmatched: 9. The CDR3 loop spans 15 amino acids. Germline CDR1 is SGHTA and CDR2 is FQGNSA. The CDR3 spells CASSEQGLVDSPLHF. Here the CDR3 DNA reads TGTGCCAGCAGCGAACAGGGGCTCGTGGATTCACCCCTCCACTTT.

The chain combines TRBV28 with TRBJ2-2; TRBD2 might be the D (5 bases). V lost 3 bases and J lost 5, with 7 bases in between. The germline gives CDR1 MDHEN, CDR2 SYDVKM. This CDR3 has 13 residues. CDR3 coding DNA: TGTGCCAGCAGTTTGAGAGGGACCGGGGAGCTGTTTTTT. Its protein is CASSLRGTGELFF.

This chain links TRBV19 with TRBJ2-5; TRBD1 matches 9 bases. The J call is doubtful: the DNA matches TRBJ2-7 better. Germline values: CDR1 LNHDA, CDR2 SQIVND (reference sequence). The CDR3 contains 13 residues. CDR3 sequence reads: CASSITGGNEQYF. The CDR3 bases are TGTGCCAGTAGTATAACAGGGGGCAACGAGCAGTACTTC.

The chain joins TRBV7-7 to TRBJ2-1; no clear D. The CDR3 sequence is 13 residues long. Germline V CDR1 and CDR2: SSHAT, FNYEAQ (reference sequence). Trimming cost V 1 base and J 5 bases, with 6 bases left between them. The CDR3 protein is CASSLGLNNEQFF. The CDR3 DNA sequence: TGTGCCAGCAGCTTAGGGCTTAACAATGAGCAGTTCTTC.

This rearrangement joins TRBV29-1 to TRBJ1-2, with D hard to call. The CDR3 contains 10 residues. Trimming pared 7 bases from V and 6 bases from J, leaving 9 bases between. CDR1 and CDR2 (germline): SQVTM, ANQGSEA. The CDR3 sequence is CSGYTNGYTF. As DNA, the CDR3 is TGCAGCGGTTACACAAATGGCTACACCTTC.

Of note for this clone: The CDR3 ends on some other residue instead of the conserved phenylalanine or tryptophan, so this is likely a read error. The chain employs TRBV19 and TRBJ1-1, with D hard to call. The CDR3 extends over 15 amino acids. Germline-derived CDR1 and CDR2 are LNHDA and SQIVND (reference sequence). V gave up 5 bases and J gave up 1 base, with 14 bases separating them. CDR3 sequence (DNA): TGTGCCAGTAGTGCTGGCGCAGGCAGGAACACTGAAGCTTTCCTT. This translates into CASSAGAGRNTEAFL.

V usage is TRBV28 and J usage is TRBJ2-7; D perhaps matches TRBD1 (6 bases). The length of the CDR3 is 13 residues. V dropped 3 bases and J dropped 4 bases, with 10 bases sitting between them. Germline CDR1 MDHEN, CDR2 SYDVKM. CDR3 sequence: CASSFGQQYEQYF. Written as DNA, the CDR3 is TGTGCCAGCAGTTTCGGACAGCAATACGAGCAGTACTTC.

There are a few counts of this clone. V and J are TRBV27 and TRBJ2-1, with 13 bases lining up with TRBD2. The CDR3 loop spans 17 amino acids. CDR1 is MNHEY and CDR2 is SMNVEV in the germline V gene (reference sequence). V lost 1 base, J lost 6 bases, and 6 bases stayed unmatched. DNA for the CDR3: TGTGCCAGCAGTTTATGGAGGACTAGCGGGAGCCCCAATGAGCAGTTCTTC. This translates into CASSLWRTSGSPNEQFF.

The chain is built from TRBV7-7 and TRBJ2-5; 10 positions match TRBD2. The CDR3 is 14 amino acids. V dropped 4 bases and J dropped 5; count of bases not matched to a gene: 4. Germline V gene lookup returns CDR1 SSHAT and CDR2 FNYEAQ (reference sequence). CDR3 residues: CASSSSLAGETQYF. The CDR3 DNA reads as TGTGCCAGCAGCTCCTCACTAGCGGGGGAGACCCAGTACTTC.

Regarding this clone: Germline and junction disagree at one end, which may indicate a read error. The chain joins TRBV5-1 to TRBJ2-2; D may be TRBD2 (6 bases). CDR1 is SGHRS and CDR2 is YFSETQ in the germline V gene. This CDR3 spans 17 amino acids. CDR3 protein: CATSSPPLAGITGELFF. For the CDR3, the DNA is TGCGCCACCAGCTCCCCTCCTCTGGCGGGGATCACCGGGGAGCTGTTTTTT.

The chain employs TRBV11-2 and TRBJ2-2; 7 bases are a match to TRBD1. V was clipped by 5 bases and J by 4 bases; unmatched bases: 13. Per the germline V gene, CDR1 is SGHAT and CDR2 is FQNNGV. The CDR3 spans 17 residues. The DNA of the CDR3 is TGTGCCAGCAGCCCGAGACGACAGGGCATAGGCACCGGGGAGCTGTTTTTT. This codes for CASSPRRQGIGTGELFF. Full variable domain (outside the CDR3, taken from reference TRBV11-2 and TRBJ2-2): EAGVAQSPRYKIIEKRQSVAFWCNPISGHATLYWYQQILGQGPKLLIQFQNNGVVDDSQLPKDRFSAERLKGVDSTLKIQPAKLEDSAVYLCASSPRRQGIGTGELFFGEGSRLTVL.

The CDR3 is CASSSPGTVSYEQYF. DNA for the CDR3: TGTGCCAGCAGTTCCCCCGGGACTGTCTCCTACGAGCAGTACTTC. This chain uses TRBV6-5 with TRBJ2-7, with D tentatively TRBD2 (6 bases). V lost 4 bases, J lost 0 bases, and 13 bases lay in between. Germline CDR1 MNHEY, CDR2 SVGAGI. The CDR3 extends over 15 amino acids.

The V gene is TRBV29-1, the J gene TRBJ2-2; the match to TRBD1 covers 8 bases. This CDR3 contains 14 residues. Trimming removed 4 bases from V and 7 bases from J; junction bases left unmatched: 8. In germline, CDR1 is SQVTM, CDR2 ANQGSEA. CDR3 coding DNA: TGCAGCGTTGTTGGTCAGGGGGCGGGCGGGGAGCTGTTTTTT. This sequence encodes CSVVGQGAGGELFF.

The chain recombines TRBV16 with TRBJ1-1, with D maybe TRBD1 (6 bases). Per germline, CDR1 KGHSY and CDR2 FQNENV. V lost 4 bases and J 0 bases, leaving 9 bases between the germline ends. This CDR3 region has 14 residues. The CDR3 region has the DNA TGTGCCAGCAGCCCGCAGGGGCTGAACACTGAAGCTTTCTTT. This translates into CASSPQGLNTEAFF.

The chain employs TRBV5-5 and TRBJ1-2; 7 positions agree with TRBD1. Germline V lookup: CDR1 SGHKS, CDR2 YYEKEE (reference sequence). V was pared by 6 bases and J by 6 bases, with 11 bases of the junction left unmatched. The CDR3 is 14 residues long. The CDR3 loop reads CASTINRGSDGYTF. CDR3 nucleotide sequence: TGTGCCAGCACCATCAACAGGGGTTCCGATGGCTACACCTTC.